This T cell receptor (beta chain) emerged from a study of cytomegalovirus exposure and HLA in healthy donors. Primers included in the PCR were 60 Vbeta and 13 Jbeta primers. Sequenced by immunoSEQ multiplex PCR; TCRdb stores in-frame clones only, minus some. The sample shows about 250,000 clones, around 80% of them seen only once. There are a few counts of this clone. Its antigen is as yet unknown. V was trimmed by 7 bases and J by 8 bases, leaving 32 bases between them. This CDR3 contains 17 residues. The germline CDR1 and CDR2 sequences are GTSNPN and SVGIG (reference sequence). Healthy bone marrow donors made up the donor group. Study-wide findings and caveats: Later analysis reportedly placed an Asian-associated ancestry cluster below the roughly 670-donor mean in N-insertions.

The sequencing input was PBMCs. This TCR came from a boy younger than 18 in good health and CMV-seronegative. This chain links TRBV30 with TRBJ1-1; possible D gene TRBD1, 5 bases. The CDR3 protein is CASTILDSLAGGREAFF. In nucleotides, the CDR3 is TGTGCCTCAACCATATTAGACAGTCTTGCGGGGGGTCGAGAAGCTTTCTTT.